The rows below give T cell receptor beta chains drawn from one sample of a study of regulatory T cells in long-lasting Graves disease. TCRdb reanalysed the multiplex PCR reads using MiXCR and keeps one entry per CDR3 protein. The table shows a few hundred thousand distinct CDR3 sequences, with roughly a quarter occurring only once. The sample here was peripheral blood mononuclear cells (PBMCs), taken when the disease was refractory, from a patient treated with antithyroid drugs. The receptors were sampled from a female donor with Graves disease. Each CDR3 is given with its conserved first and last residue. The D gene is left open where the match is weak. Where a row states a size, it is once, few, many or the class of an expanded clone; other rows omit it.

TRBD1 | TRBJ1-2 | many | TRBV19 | TGTGCCAGTAGTACCCGGACAGGGGCCTATGGCTACACCTTC | CASSTRTGAYGYTF
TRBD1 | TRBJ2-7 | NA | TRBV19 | TGTGCCAGTAGCCCACTTCAGCCGGGACAGGGCTCCTACGAGCAGTACTTC | CASSPLQPGQGSYEQYF
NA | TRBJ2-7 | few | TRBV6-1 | TGTGCCAGCACGGACGGGCCCTACGAGCAGTACTTC | CASTDGPYEQYF
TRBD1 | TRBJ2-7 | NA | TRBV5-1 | TGCGCCAGCAGCTCGAACCCCAGGACAGGGGGGATCTACGAGCAGTACTTC | CASSSNPRTGGIYEQYF
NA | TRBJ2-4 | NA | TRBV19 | TGTGCCAGTAGTATACGGGGAGCCAAAAACATTCAGTACTTC | CASSIRGAKNIQYF
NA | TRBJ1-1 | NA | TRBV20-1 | TGCAGTGCTAGAGGTACACAGGGTCTAAAGAACACTGAAGCTTTCTTT | CSARGTQGLKNTEAFF
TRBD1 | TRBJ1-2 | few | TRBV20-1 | TGCAGTGCTAGCGACAGGGCCTATGGCTACACCTTC | CSASDRAYGYTF
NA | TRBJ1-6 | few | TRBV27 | TGTGCCAGCAGTCCATTGAATCAGGGCACTAATTCACCCCTCCACTTT | CASSPLNQGTNSPLHF
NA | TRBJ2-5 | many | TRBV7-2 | TGTGCCAGCAGCTTATCCGCGAAACAAGAGACCCAGTACTTC | CASSLSAKQETQYF
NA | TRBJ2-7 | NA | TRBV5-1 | TGCGCCAGCAGCGGTTTGGTGGGGGAGACCTACGAGCAGTACTTC | CASSGLVGETYEQYF
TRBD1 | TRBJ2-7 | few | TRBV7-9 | TGTGCCAGCAGCCAGGGACAGTACTCCTACGAGCAGTACTTC | CASSQGQYSYEQYF